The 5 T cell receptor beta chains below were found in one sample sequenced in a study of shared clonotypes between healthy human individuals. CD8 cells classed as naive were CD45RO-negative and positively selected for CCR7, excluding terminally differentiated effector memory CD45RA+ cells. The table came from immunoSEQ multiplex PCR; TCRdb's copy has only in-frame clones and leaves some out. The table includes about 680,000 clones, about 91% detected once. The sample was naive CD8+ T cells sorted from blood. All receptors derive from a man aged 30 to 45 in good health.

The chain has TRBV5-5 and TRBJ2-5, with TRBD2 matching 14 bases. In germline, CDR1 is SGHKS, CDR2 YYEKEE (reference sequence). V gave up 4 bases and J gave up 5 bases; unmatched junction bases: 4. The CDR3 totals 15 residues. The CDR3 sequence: CASSRGLAGVETQYF. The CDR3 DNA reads TGTGCCAGCAGCCGGGGACTAGCGGGAGTGGAGACCCAGTACTTC.

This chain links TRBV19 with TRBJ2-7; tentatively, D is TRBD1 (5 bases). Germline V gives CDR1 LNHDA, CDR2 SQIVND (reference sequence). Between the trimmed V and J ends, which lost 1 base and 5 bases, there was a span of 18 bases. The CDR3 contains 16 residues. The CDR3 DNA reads TGTGCCAGTAGTATAGGACTCGCAGGGATCAGAGACGAGCAGTACTTC. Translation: CASSIGLAGIRDEQYF.

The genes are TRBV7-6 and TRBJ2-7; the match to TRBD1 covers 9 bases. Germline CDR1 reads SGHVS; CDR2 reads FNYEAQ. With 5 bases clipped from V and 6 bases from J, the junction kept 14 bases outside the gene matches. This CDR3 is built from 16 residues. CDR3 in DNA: TGTGCCAGCAGCCCCAGGACAGGGGAAAGTTGGGGCGAGCAGTACTTC. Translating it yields CASSPRTGESWGEQYF.

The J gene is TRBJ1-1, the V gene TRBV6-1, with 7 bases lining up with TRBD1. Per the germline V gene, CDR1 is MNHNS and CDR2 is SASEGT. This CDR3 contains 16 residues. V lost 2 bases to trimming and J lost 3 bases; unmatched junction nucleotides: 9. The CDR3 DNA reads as TGTGCCAGCAGTGAACTGGCAGGGGGTGATGACACTGAAGCTTTCTTT. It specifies CASSELAGGDDTEAFF.

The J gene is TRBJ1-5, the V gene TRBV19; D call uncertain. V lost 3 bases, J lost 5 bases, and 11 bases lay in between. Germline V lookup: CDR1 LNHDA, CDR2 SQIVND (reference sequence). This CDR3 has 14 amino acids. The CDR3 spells CASSIRQTYQPQHF. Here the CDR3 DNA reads TGTGCCAGTAGTATTCGCCAGACGTATCAGCCCCAGCATTTT.